The next 18 T cell receptor beta chains were all read from a single sample in a study of OX40 agonist ivuxolimab in advanced cancers. Libraries were built with the immunoSEQ multiplex PCR assay. Held by TCRdb, this immuneACCESS table contains in-frame sequences only and omits some clones. Under half of the omission traces to an unresolved V gene where checked; the cause of the rest is unknown. This sample has approximately 87,000 clones in its table, and roughly 85% of those were observed once. The biggest ten clones account for about 4% of the sample. Sequencing used CD4+ or CD8+ T cells sorted from blood, obtained in a trial of the OX40 agonist ivuxolimab. These receptors were collected from an adult with an advanced solid tumor such as melanoma, head and neck, liver or kidney cancer.

The rearrangement uses TRBV29-1 and TRBJ2-7; D remains ambiguous. Trimming stripped 4 bases from V and 0 bases from J, with 7 bases between. There are 12 residues in the CDR3. Germline V lookup: CDR1 SQVTM, CDR2 ANQGSEA. CDR3 nucleotides: TGCAGCGTTGCAGACAACTCCTACGAGCAGTACTTC. Amino acid sequence: CSVADNSYEQYF.

The rearrangement joins TRBV27 to TRBJ1-2, with TRBD1 as a possible D gene (5 bases). The germline V gene has CDR1 MNHEY and CDR2 SMNVEV (reference sequence). Deletions cut 5 bases from V and 2 bases from J, with 9 bases between. This CDR3 has 13 amino acids. CDR3 nucleotide sequence: TGTGCCAGCAGTGGATGGACAAACTATGGCTACACCTTC. Its translation is CASSGWTNYGYTF.

The chain uses TRBV7-2 and TRBJ1-1; no clear D gene. The V and J ends lost 1 base and 1 base respectively, with 7 bases between them. CDR3 length equals 14 residues. Germline loops: CDR1 SGHTA, CDR2 FQGNSA. Here the CDR3 reads CASSLGLENTEAFF. The CDR3 nucleotides read TGTGCCAGCAGCTTAGGACTGGAGAACACTGAAGCTTTCTTT.

V is TRBV11-2 and J is TRBJ1-1; TRBD1 matches 10 bases. Germline CDR1 reads SGHAT; CDR2 reads FQNNGV. This CDR3 has 14 amino acids. V dropped 2 bases and J dropped 8; count of bases not matched to a gene: 5. CDR3 protein: CASSLILTGGEAFF. DNA for the CDR3: TGTGCCAGCAGCTTAATCCTGACAGGGGGCGAAGCTTTCTTT.

The chain recombines TRBV6-5 with TRBJ2-7, with TRBD1 matching 7 bases. Germline lookup yields CDR1 MNHEY and CDR2 SVGAGI. This CDR3 is built from 14 residues. The V and J ends lost 6 bases and 2 bases, in that order; junction bases with no gene match: 7. This CDR3 is CASRLGQDTYEQYF. CDR3 DNA: TGTGCCAGCAGACTCGGACAGGATACCTACGAGCAGTACTTC.

The chain combines TRBV25-1 with TRBJ2-1, with D perhaps TRBD2 (6 bases). V was cut by 1 base and J by 10 bases, with 11 bases left in between. The CDR3 has 13 residues. Germline CDR1 is MGHDK and CDR2 is SYGVNS. CDR3 sequence reads: CASSESGTLEQFF. The DNA for the CDR3 is TGTGCCAGCAGTGAATCCGGGACTCTCGAGCAGTTCTTC.

Here the CDR3 DNA reads TGTGCCAGCAGTTCCTCTCGGGGCACCGGGGAGACCCAGTACTTC. Amino acid sequence: CASSSSRGTGETQYF. The chain combines TRBV28 with TRBJ2-5; D may be TRBD1 or TRBD2 (5 bases each). CDR1 and CDR2 (germline): MDHEN, SYDVKM. V was trimmed by 4 bases and J by 5 bases, leaving 17 bases between them. The CDR3 extends over 15 amino acids. Together with reference TRBV28 and TRBJ2-5, the CDR3 gives the full variable domain: DVKVTQSSRYLVKRTGEKVFLECVQDMDHENMFWYRQDPGLGLRLIYFSYDVKMKEKGDIPEGYSVSREKKERFSLILESASTNQTSMYLCASSSSRGTGETQYFGPGTRLLVL.

The J gene is TRBJ1-1, the V gene TRBV15; no reliable D call. The germline V gene has CDR1 LNHNV and CDR2 YYDKDF (reference sequence). This CDR3 has 13 amino acids. V was shortened by 0 bases and J by 3 bases, with 5 bases between the two germline ends. In DNA, the CDR3 is TGTGCCACCAGCAGAGACAGACACACTGAAGCTTTCTTT. This sequence encodes CATSRDRHTEAFF.

CDR3 protein: CASSLGQVDGYTF. The DNA of the CDR3 is TGTGCCAGCAGCCTGGGACAGGTTGATGGCTACACCTTC. This chain joins TRBV7-2 and TRBJ1-2, with 8 bases that match TRBD1. The CDR3 has 13 amino acids. The V gene end was trimmed by 5 bases and the J gene end by 6 bases; junction bases not matched to a gene: 5. Germline V gene data show CDR1 as SGHTA and CDR2 as FQGNSA.

This clone was seen only once. CDR3 sequence reads: CSARLGDRIYF. DNA for the CDR3: TGCAGTGCTAGATTAGGGGACAGAATTTACTTC. The chain couples TRBV20-1 to TRBJ2-5; 7 positions match TRBD1. CDR1 is DFQATT, CDR2 SNEGSKA, per germline (reference sequence). V gave up 2 bases and J gave up 14 bases; unmatched junction bases: 8. This CDR3 is 11 amino acids long.

The rearrangement joins TRBV4-1 to TRBJ2-7, with 9 nucleotides matching TRBD2. Germline loops: CDR1 MGHRA, CDR2 YSYEKL. The CDR3 loop spans 16 amino acids. J was trimmed by 3 bases and V by 0 bases; bases with no gene match: 6. CDR3: CASSQDGGRAVYEQYF. CDR3 in DNA: TGCGCCAGCAGCCAAGATGGCGGGAGGGCTGTCTACGAGCAGTACTTC.

The chain joins TRBV7-8 to TRBJ2-5, with 9 positions matching TRBD2. The CDR3 runs 17 residues. V was clipped by 4 bases and J by 4 bases; unmatched bases: 13. From germline, CDR1 is SGHVS and CDR2 FQNEAQ. The CDR3 sequence: CASSSTLFGSGRETQYF. As DNA, the CDR3 is TGTGCCAGCAGCTCCACCCTCTTTGGTAGCGGGAGAGAGACCCAGTACTTC.

This clone was detected only once. The chain couples TRBV18 to TRBJ1-2; possible D gene TRBD1, 6 bases. V lost 3 bases to trimming and J lost 5 bases, with 22 bases between them. This CDR3 contains 17 residues. CDR1 and CDR2 from the germline V gene are KGHSH and LQKENI. Here the CDR3 DNA reads TGTGCCAGCTCACCGTATTCCCCCCCTCAGGGGCAGTATGGCTACACCTTC. Protein sequence: CASSPYSPPQGQYGYTF.

The genes are TRBV2 and TRBJ1-5; possible D gene TRBD1, 5 bases. Per the germline V gene, CDR1 is SNHLY and CDR2 is FYNNEI. V was cut by 7 bases and J by 7 bases, with 17 bases left in between. CDR3 length: 14 amino acids. The CDR3 DNA reads as TGTGCCAGCAACGGGGGTCCGATTGACCAGCCCCAGCATTTT. It specifies CASNGGPIDQPQHF.

The chain joins TRBV7-8 to TRBJ1-1; 7 nucleotides line up with TRBD1. The J segment lost 5 bases and the V segment lost 2 bases, leaving 11 bases of the junction unmatched. This CDR3 is built from 16 residues. Germline-derived CDR1 and CDR2 are SGHVS and FQNEAQ. For the CDR3, the DNA is TGTGCCAGCAGCTTAAGCTCTAGACAGGGAAAAACTGAAGCTTTCTTT. Amino acid sequence: CASSLSSRQGKTEAFF.

V and J are TRBV19 and TRBJ2-1; D is possibly TRBD2 (6 bases). Germline V lookup: CDR1 LNHDA, CDR2 SQIVND (reference sequence). Trimming cost V 4 bases and J 4 bases, with 11 bases left between them. This CDR3 spans 14 amino acids. CDR3 DNA sequence: TGTGCCAGTAGTACCTCTGGGGGGTACAATGAGCAGTTCTTC. This gives the protein CASSTSGGYNEQFF.

The chain employs TRBV6-1 and TRBJ1-3; D is unclear. Trimming cost V 7 bases and J 2 bases, with 12 bases left between them. This CDR3 spans 14 amino acids. From germline, CDR1 is MNHNS and CDR2 SASEGT. CDR3 sequence: CASKNRGPGNTIYF. The CDR3 DNA reads as TGTGCCAGCAAGAACAGAGGTCCTGGAAACACCATATATTTT.

V gene TRBV5-1 combines with J gene TRBJ1-2, with 7 bases identical to TRBD1. The V segment lost 3 bases and the J segment 5 bases; nucleotides outside the gene matches: 4. The germline gives CDR1 SGHRS, CDR2 YFSETQ. CDR3 length: 13 amino acids. The CDR3 coding sequence is TGCGCCAGCAGCTGGGACAGACAATATGGCTACACCTTC. This sequence encodes CASSWDRQYGYTF.